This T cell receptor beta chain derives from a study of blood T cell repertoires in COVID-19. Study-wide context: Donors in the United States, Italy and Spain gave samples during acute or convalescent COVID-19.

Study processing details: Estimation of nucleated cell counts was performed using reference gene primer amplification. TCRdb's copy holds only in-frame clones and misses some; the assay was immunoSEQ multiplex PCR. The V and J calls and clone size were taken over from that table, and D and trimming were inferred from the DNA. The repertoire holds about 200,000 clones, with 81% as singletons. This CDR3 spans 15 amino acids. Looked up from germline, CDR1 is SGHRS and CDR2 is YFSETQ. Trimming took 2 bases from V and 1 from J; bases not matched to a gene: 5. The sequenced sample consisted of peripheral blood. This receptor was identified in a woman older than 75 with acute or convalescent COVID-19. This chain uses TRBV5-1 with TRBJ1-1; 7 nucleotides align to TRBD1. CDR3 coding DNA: TGCGCCAGCAGCTTAGGGACAGCCGGGAACACTGAAGCTTTCTTT. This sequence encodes CASSLGTAGNTEAFF.